Shown below are 18 T cell receptor beta chains from a single sample sequenced in a study of blood T cell repertoires in COVID-19. Data came from immunoSEQ multiplex PCR; TCRdb stores just in-frame clones and leaves some out. The sample yields approximately 220,000 clones, roughly 80% seen once. Input material: PBMCs or T cells enriched from blood (not recorded which). These TCRs come from a woman aged 50 to 60 who had been exposed to COVID-19.

The chain couples TRBV18 to TRBJ2-7, with 8 bases aligning to TRBD2. Trimming removed 6 bases from V and 6 bases from J; junction bases left unmatched: 10. The CDR3 totals 14 residues. Germline V gene sequence: CDR1 KGHSH, CDR2 LQKENI. The DNA of the CDR3 is TGTGCCAGCTCCGAAAGTGCGGGGGGTACCGAGCAGTACTTC. This codes for CASSESAGGTEQYF. The full variable domain, with the rest looked up from reference TRBV18 and TRBJ2-7, is NAGVMQNPRHLVRRRGQEARLRCSPMKGHSHVYWYRQLPEEGLKFMVYLQKENIIDESGMPKERFSAEFPKEGPSILRIQQVVRGDSAAYFCASSESAGGTEQYFGPGTRLTVT.

This clone was picked up one time. This sequence joins TRBV29-1 and TRBJ2-1; D not resolved. The CDR3 has 13 amino acids. The V gene lost 3 bases and the J gene lost 3 bases, with 9 bases spanning the gap. Germline lookup yields CDR1 SQVTM and CDR2 ANQGSEA. The CDR3: CSVEGRIYNEQFF. The CDR3 region has the DNA TGCAGCGTTGAGGGCAGAATCTACAATGAGCAGTTCTTC.

The chain couples TRBV25-1 to TRBJ2-5, with 7 bases aligning to TRBD2. The J segment lost 2 bases and the V segment lost 1 base, leaving 10 bases of the junction unmatched. The CDR3 extends over 17 amino acids. Germline V gene sequence: CDR1 MGHDK, CDR2 SYGVNS. The CDR3 spells CASSELSGDPWQETQYF. In DNA form, the CDR3 reads TGTGCCAGCAGTGAATTGAGCGGGGACCCGTGGCAAGAGACCCAGTACTTC.

The CDR3 DNA reads as TGTGCCAGCAGCTCAGTTAGCCCGGGACTAGCGGCAGATACGCAGTATTTT. It translates to CASSSVSPGLAADTQYF. V is TRBV5-4 and J is TRBJ2-3, with 11 bases fitting TRBD2. The CDR3 loop spans 17 amino acids. In germline, CDR1 is SGHNT, CDR2 YYREEE (reference sequence). Losses at the gene ends were 3 bases for V and 4 bases for J; bases not matched to a gene: 10.

CDR3 nucleotides: TGCGCCAGCAGCTTGACAGGGGGCGGAGGGCCCCAGCATTTT. It codes for CASSLTGGGGPQHF. The gene calls are TRBV5-1 and TRBJ1-5; 9 nucleotides line up with TRBD1. The CDR3 spans 14 residues. The trim removed 1 base at V and 9 bases at J, leaving 5 bases unmatched. Germline V lookup: CDR1 SGHRS, CDR2 YFSETQ. Combining the CDR3 with reference TRBV5-1 and TRBJ1-5 gives the whole variable domain KAGVTQTPRYLIKTRGQQVTLSCSPISGHRSVSWYQQTPGQGLQFLFEYFSETQRNKGNFPGRFSGRQFSNSRSEMNVSTLELGDSALYLCASSLTGGGGPQHFGDGTRLSIL.

CDR3 in amino acids: CASSQGTSITDTQYF. CDR3 coding DNA: TGTGCCAGCAGCCAAGGTACCAGTATCACAGATACGCAGTATTTT. This chain connects TRBV3-1 (or the pseudogene TRBV3-2) to TRBJ2-3; no firm D call. The CDR3 spans 15 residues. Germline V gene data show CDR1 as LGHDT and CDR2 as YNNKEL (reference sequence). Trimming took off 1 base at V and 2 bases at J, with 10 bases between the two ends.

This clone was seen a handful of times. The chain employs TRBV19 and TRBJ1-1; D remains ambiguous. Looked up from germline, CDR1 is LNHDA and CDR2 is SQIVND (reference sequence). The CDR3 totals 13 residues. Trimming shortened V by 1 base and J by 6 bases, and 9 bases separated the two germline ends. CDR3 in DNA: TGTGCCAGTAGTATAGTAGTACGGTCTGAAGCTTTCTTT. It translates to CASSIVVRSEAFF.

The table lists this clone with a count of one. The chain has TRBV7-2 and TRBJ2-1; maybe TRBD2 (6 bases). The CDR3 runs 15 residues. V lost 5 bases, J lost 2 bases, and 13 bases lay in between. Germline V gene sequence: CDR1 SGHTA, CDR2 FQGNSA. CDR3 protein: CASSPERAAYNEQFF. DNA of the CDR3: TGTGCCAGCAGCCCCGAGCGGGCCGCCTACAATGAGCAGTTCTTC.

The chain recombines TRBV9 with TRBJ2-5, with TRBD2 matching 8 bases. Losses at the gene ends were 4 bases for V and 1 base for J; bases not matched to a gene: 6. Germline V lookup: CDR1 SGDLS, CDR2 YYNGEE. This CDR3 is 15 amino acids long. CDR3 nucleotides: TGTGCCAGCAGCTATAGCGGGGTGGGCCAAGAGACCCAGTACTTC. It codes for CASSYSGVGQETQYF.

The chain uses TRBV30 and TRBJ1-2; no clear D. This CDR3 spans 11 amino acids. V was cut by 5 bases and J by 5 bases, with 9 bases left in between. Germline V gene lookup returns CDR1 GTSNPN and CDR2 SVGIG (reference sequence). In nucleotides, the CDR3 is TGTGCCTGGGACAATTTTTATGGCTACACCTTC. It translates to CAWDNFYGYTF.

This chain connects TRBV11-2 to TRBJ1-1; D is possibly TRBD1 (5 bases). CDR1 and CDR2 from the germline V gene are SGHAT and FQNNGV. The length of the CDR3 is 13 residues. Trimming removed 0 bases from V and 8 bases from J, with 10 bases in between. CDR3 nucleotides: TGTGCCAGCAGCTTAGATTGGAGGGGCGAAGCTTTCTTT. Encoded protein: CASSLDWRGEAFF.

The genes are TRBV3-1 (or the pseudogene TRBV3-2) and TRBJ1-2; D possibly corresponds to TRBD1 (5 bases). Per germline, CDR1 LGHDT and CDR2 YNNKEL (reference sequence). Trimming took 1 base from V and 8 from J, leaving 8 bases between them. The CDR3 covers 12 residues. CDR3 loop: CASSQGGDGYTF. CDR3 nucleotides: TGTGCCAGCAGCCAAGGCGGGGACGGCTACACCTTC.

This rearrangement joins TRBV7-9 to TRBJ2-3; the match to TRBD2 covers 7 bases. The CDR3 extends over 15 amino acids. Per the germline V gene, CDR1 is SEHNR and CDR2 is FQNEAQ (reference sequence). After removal of 5 bases from V and 4 bases from J, the junction contained 9 bases not matched to a gene. In DNA, the CDR3 is TGTGCCAGCAGCCCCGGGACTAAGTCCCCAGATACGCAGTATTTT. This sequence encodes CASSPGTKSPDTQYF.

In its sample, this clone was seen a few times. The rearrangement links TRBV4-2 to TRBJ2-2; possibly TRBD2 for D (6 bases). V was cut by 0 bases and J by 3 bases, with 14 bases left in between. Germline V gene sequence: CDR1 LGHNA, CDR2 YNFKEQ. The CDR3 has 17 amino acids. The CDR3 protein is CASSQEGYRGYTGELFF. CDR3 in DNA: TGTGCCAGCAGCCAAGAAGGCTACCGGGGGTACACCGGGGAGCTGTTTTTT.

This clone has a handful of counts. V gene TRBV25-1 combines with J gene TRBJ1-4, with 7 positions matching TRBD1. This CDR3 region has 14 residues. Germline V lookup: CDR1 MGHDK, CDR2 SYGVNS. V was pared by 5 bases and J by 3 bases, with 3 bases of the junction left unmatched. CDR3 DNA: TGTGCCAGCAGTCCTGGGACAGCTAATGAAAAACTGTTTTTT. Translation gives CASSPGTANEKLFF.

The sample holds a few counts of this clone. V usage is TRBV11-2 and J usage is TRBJ1-2; D gene ambiguous. This CDR3 comprises 13 residues. V was cut by 1 base and J by 2 bases, with 5 bases left in between. The germline V gene has CDR1 SGHAT and CDR2 FQNNGV. CDR3 sequence: CASSLGENYGYTF. DNA of the CDR3: TGTGCCAGCAGCTTAGGGGAGAACTATGGCTACACCTTC. The full variable domain, its missing parts supplied by reference TRBV11-2 and TRBJ1-2, is EAGVAQSPRYKIIEKRQSVAFWCNPISGHATLYWYQQILGQGPKLLIQFQNNGVVDDSQLPKDRFSAERLKGVDSTLKIQPAKLEDSAVYLCASSLGENYGYTFGSGTRLTVV.

V usage is TRBV19 and J usage is TRBJ1-1; D might be TRBD1 (5 bases). The CDR3 spans 14 residues. The germline V gene has CDR1 LNHDA and CDR2 SQIVND (reference sequence). With 4 bases removed from V and 5 bases from J, the gap between germline ends came to 14 bases. Written as DNA, the CDR3 is TGTGCCAGTAGTACCCACGCGGGGCAAACTGAAGCTTTCTTT. Translating it yields CASSTHAGQTEAFF.

V gene TRBV19 combines with J gene TRBJ1-2; the D gene is possibly TRBD1 (6 bases). Germline V CDR1 and CDR2: LNHDA, SQIVND (reference sequence). This CDR3 spans 15 amino acids. The V gene lost 7 bases and the J gene lost 6 bases, with 21 bases spanning the gap. As DNA, the CDR3 is TGTGCCAGTACCCACGTACAGGGCAGGCGAAATGGCTACACCTTC. It codes for CASTHVQGRRNGYTF.